This passage covers 10 T cell receptor beta chains from one sample sequenced in a study of blood T cells in healthy people across ages. A sample-barcoded 5' primer and a J-beta primer mix were used in a second PCR of roughly 6 to 12 cycles. TCRdb processed the 5' RACE reads anew with MiXCR; each CDR3 protein has one entry. Among 650,000 to 950,000 distinct CDR3 sequences, 40% to 50% were seen once, and the ten largest hold about 21%. Sequenced sample: blood. Receptor source: a man aged 60 to 75 in good health.

The J gene is TRBJ1-6, the V gene TRBV5-1; D is possibly TRBD1 (6 bases). The CDR3 runs to 16 residues. The germline gives CDR1 SGHRS, CDR2 YFSETQ. V shed 4 bases and J shed 1 base, with 12 bases lying between them. CDR3 loop: CASSPGGTSYNSPLHF. The CDR3 DNA is TGCGCCAGCAGCCCAGGCGGGACATCCTATAATTCACCCCTCCACTTT.

The chain uses TRBV7-9 and TRBJ1-2; the match to TRBD1 covers 7 bases. The germline V gene encodes CDR1 SEHNR and CDR2 FQNEAQ (reference sequence). The ends lost 5 bases at V and 7 bases at J; junction bases unmatched: 7. This CDR3 is built from 13 residues. CDR3 DNA sequence: TGTGCCAGCAGCCGCGACAGGGAAGGTGGCTACACCTTC. Translation gives CASSRDREGGYTF.

This clonotype was observed a single time. The V and J genes are TRBV11-3 and TRBJ2-3; the match to TRBD2 covers 10 bases. There are 15 residues in the CDR3. Per germline, CDR1 SGHNT and CDR2 YENEEA. The V segment lost 5 bases and the J segment 5 bases; nucleotides outside the gene matches: 7. The CDR3 protein is CASSPSAGGQDTQYF. The CDR3 region has the DNA TGTGCCAGCAGCCCCTCAGCGGGGGGGCAAGATACGCAGTATTTT.

The CDR3: CATGQGYQPQHF. Written as DNA, the CDR3 is TGTGCCACAGGACAGGGGTATCAGCCCCAGCATTTT. The chain is built from TRBV27 and TRBJ1-5; 9 nucleotides match TRBD1. The V gene end was trimmed by 10 bases and the J gene end by 5 bases; junction bases not matched to a gene: 3. Germline CDR1 MNHEY, CDR2 SMNVEV (reference sequence). CDR3 length: 12 amino acids.

The gene calls are TRBV18 and TRBJ2-5; TRBD1 aligns across 9 bases. The J call is uncertain, as TRBJ2-7 better fits the DNA end. The germline V gene has CDR1 KGHSH and CDR2 LQKENI. The CDR3 has 15 amino acids. The CDR3 DNA sequence: TGTGCCAGCTCACCGGCGGGACAGGGACATAACGAGCAGTACTTC. This gives the protein CASSPAGQGHNEQYF.

In this sample, this clonotype turned up once. One base away lies a much larger clone, so this may be a sequencing read error. The chain combines TRBV7-9 with TRBJ2-5, with a weak D call TRBD2 (5 bases). The DNA end is a closer match to TRBJ2-1, so the J assignment may be wrong. CDR1 is SEHNR and CDR2 is FQNEAQ in the germline V gene (reference sequence). CDR3 length: 15 residues. The CDR3 loop is CASSPYGTAGETQFF. CDR3 sequence (DNA): TGTGCCAGCAGCCCGTACGGAACCGCCGGGGAGACCCAGTTCTTC.

This rearrangement joins TRBV29-1 to TRBJ2-2; possibly TRBD1 or TRBD2 for D (6 bases each). V lost 5 bases to trimming and J lost 5 bases, with 18 bases between them. Per the germline V gene, CDR1 is SQVTM and CDR2 is ANQGSEA. This CDR3 contains 15 residues. The CDR3 loop reads CSVSLGGLGTGELFF. In DNA, the CDR3 is TGCAGCGTTTCCCTGGGGGGCCTTGGGACCGGGGAGCTGTTTTTT.

A few counts support this clonotype. The J gene is TRBJ1-1, the V gene TRBV12-3 or TRBV12-4, with 8 bases lining up with TRBD1. Trimming at V came to 6 bases and at J to 4 bases, leaving 7 bases not matched to a gene. This CDR3 is built from 14 residues. CDR3 sequence reads: CASRTGQGGTEAFF. CDR3 DNA sequence: TGTGCCAGCAGGACAGGACAGGGTGGCACTGAAGCTTTCTTT.

V and J are TRBV20-1 and TRBJ1-6, with D perhaps matching TRBD1 (5 bases). The germline CDR1 and CDR2 sequences are DFQATT and SNEGSKA (reference sequence). V lost 3 bases, J lost 8 bases, and 11 bases lay in between. This CDR3 is built from 13 residues. CDR3 in amino acids: CSASWGGDSPLHF. CDR3 DNA sequence: TGCAGTGCTAGCTGGGGGGGGGATTCACCCCTCCACTTT.

This clonotype was seen only a few times. This rearrangement joins TRBV6-6 to TRBJ2-3; perhaps TRBD1 as D (6 bases). Per germline, CDR1 MNHNY and CDR2 SVGAGI (reference sequence). Trimming stripped 8 bases from V and 2 bases from J, with 17 bases between. The CDR3 has 15 residues. The CDR3 reads CASGRGTRHTDTQYF. CDR3 in DNA: TGTGCCAGCGGAAGGGGGACACGGCACACAGATACGCAGTATTTT.